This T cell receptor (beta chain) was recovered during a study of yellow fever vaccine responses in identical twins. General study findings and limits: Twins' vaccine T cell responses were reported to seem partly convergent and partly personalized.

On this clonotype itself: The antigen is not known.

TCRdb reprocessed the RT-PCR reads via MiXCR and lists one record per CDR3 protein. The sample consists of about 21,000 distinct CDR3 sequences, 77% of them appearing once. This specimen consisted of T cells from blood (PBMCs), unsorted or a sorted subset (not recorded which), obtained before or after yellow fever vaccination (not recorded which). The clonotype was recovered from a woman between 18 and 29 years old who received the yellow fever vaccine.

Here the CDR3 reads CASSSRLAGASRDTQYF. The CDR3 DNA follows: TGTGCCAGCAGTAGCCGACTAGCGGGGGCCTCCCGGGATACGCAGTATTTT. The rearrangement uses TRBV6-1 and TRBJ2-3; 12 bases are a match to TRBD2. Germline values: CDR1 MNHNS, CDR2 SASEGT. The V and J ends lost 5 bases and 6 bases, in that order; junction bases with no gene match: 12. This CDR3 contains 17 residues.